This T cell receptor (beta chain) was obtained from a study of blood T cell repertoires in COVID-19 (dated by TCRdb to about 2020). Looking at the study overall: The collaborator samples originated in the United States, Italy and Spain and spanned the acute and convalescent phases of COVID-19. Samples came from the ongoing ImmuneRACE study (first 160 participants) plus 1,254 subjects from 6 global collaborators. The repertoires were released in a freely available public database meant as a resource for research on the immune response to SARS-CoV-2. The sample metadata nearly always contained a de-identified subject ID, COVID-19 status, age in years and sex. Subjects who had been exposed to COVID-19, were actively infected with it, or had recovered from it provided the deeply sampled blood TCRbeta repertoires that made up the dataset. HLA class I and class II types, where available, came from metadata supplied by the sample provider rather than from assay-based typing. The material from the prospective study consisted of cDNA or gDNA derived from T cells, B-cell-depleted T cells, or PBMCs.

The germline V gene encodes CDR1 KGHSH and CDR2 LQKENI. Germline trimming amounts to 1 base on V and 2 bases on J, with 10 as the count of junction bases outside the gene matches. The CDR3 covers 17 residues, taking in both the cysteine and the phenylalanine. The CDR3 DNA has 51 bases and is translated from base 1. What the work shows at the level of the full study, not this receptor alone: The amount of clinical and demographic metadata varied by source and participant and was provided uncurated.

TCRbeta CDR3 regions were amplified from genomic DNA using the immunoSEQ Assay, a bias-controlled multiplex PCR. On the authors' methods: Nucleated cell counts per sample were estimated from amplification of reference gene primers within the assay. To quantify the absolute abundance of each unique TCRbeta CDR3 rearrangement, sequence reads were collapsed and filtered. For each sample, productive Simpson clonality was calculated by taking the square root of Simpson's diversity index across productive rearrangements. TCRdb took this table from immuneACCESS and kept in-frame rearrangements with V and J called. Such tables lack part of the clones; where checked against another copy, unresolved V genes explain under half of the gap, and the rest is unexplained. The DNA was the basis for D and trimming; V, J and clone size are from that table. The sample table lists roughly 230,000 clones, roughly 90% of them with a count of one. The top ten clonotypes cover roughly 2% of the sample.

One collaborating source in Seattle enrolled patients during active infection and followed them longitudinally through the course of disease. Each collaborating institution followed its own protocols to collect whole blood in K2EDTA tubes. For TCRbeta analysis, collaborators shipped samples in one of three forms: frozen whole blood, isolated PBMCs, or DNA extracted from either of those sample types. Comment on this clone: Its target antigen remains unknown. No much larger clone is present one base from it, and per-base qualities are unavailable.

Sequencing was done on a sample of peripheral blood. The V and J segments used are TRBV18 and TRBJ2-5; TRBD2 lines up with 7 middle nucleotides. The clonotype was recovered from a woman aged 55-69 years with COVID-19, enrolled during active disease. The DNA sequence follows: TGTGCCAGCTCACCACGCCGGGGGGACCGAAGGCAAGAGACCCAGTACTTC. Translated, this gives CASSPRRGDRRQETQYF.